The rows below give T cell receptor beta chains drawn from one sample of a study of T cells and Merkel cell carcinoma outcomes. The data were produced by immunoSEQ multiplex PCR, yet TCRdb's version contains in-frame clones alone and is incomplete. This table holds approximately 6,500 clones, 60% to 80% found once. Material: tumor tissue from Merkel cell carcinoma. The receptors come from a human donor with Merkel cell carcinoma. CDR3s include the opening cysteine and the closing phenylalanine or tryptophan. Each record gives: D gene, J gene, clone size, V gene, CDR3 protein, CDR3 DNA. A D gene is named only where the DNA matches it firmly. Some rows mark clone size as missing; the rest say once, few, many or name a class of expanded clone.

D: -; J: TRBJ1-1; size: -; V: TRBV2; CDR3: CASNSPAGGTEAFF; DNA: TGTGCCAGCAATTCCCCCGCGGGGGGCACTGAAGCTTTCTTT
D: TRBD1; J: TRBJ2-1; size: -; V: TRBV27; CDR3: CASSWDREINEQFF; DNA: TGTGCCAGCAGCTGGGACAGGGAAATTAATGAGCAGTTCTTC
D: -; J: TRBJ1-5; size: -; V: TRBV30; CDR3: CAWSLYSNQPQHF; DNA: TGTGCCTGGAGCCTGTATAGCAATCAGCCCCAGCATTTT
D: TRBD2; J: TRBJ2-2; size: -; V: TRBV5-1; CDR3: CASSLRDYDTGELFF; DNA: TGCGCCAGCAGCTTGCGGGACTACGACACCGGGGAGCTGTTTTTT
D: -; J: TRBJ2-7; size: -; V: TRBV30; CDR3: CVWRGDSAEQYF; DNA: TGTGTCTGGAGGGGGGACAGTGCCGAGCAGTACTTC
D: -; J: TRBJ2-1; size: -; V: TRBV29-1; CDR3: CSVVIQGHLF; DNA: TGCAGCGTTGTAATACAGGGACACCTCTTC
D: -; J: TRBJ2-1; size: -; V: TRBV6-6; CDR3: CASSYSADEQFF; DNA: TGTGCCAGCAGTTACTCGGCAGACGAGCAGTTCTTC
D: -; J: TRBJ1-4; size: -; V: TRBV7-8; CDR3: CASSLDPGRANEKLFF; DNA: TGTGCCAGCAGCTTAGACCCGGGACGTGCTAATGAAAAACTGTTTTTT
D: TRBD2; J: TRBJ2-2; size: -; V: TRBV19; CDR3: CASIPSGSNTGELFF; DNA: TGTGCCAGTATCCCTAGCGGTTCGAACACCGGGGAGCTGTTTTTT
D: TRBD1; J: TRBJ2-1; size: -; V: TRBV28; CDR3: CASIMQGAGEQFF; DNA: TGTGCCAGCATTATGCAGGGGGCTGGTGAGCAGTTCTTC
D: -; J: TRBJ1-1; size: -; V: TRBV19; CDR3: CASSTHPTVNTEAFF; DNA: TGTGCCAGTAGTACCCACCCCACAGTGAACACTGAAGCTTTCTTT
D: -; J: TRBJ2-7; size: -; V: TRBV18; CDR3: CASSPGRVNEQYF; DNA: TGTGCCAGCTCACCGGGCAGGGTAAACGAGCAGTACTTC
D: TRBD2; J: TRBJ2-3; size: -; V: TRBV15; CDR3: CATSRLAGGSTDTQYF; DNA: TGTGCCACCAGCAGATTAGCGGGAGGGAGCACAGATACGCAGTATTTT
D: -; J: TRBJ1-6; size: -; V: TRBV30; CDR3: CAWSVLAGEVPLHF; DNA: TGTGCCTGGAGTGTACTGGCAGGGGAAGTACCCCTCCACTTT
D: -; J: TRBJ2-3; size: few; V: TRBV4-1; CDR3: CASSLLPGLPGADTQYF; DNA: TGCGCCAGCAGCCTCCTACCGGGGCTTCCGGGCGCAGATACGCAGTATTTT
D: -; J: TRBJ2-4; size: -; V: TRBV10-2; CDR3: CAVQQGQNENIQYF; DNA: TGCGCCGTTCAACAGGGACAAAATGAAAACATTCAGTACTTC
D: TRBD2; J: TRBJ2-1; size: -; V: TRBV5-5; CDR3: CASSSGGGSRNEQFF; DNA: TGTGCCAGCAGCTCCGGGGGGGGGAGTCGCAATGAGCAGTTCTTC
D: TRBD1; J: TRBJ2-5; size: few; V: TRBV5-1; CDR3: CASSLGVTGGVETQYF; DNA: TGCGCCAGCAGCTTGGGGGTTACAGGGGGCGTAGAGACCCAGTACTTC
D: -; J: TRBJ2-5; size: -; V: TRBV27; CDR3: CASSFGGTSRWYF; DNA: TGTGCCAGCAGTTTCGGGGGGACATCTCGTTGGTACTTC
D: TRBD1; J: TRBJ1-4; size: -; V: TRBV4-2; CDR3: CASSLPGAGGGEKLFF; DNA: TGTGCCAGCAGCCTCCCGGGTGCAGGGGGAGGTGAAAAACTGTTTTTT